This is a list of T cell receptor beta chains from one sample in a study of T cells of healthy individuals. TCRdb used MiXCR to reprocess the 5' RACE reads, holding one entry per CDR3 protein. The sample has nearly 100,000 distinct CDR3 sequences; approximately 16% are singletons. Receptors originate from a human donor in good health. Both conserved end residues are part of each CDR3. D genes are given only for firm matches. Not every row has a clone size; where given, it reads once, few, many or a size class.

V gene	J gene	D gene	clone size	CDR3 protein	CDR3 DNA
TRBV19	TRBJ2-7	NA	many	CASEGSGPPYEQYF	TGTGCCTCCGAGGGGTCGGGGCCCCCCTACGAGCAGTACTTC
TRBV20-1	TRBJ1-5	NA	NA	CSARGQANQPQHF	TGCAGTGCTAGGGGTCAGGCTAATCAGCCCCAGCATTTT
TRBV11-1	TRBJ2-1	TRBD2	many	CASSYTSGGASPEQSF	TGTGCCAGCAGCTATACTAGCGGGGGGGCCAGTCCTGAGCAGTCCTTC
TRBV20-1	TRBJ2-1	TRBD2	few	CSASAPSSGRGNEQFF	TGCAGTGCTAGTGCCCCTTCTAGCGGGAGAGGAAATGAGCAGTTCTTC
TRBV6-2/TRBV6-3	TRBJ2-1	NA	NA	CASSYGGVEQFF	TGTGCCAGCAGTTACGGAGGGGTTGAGCAGTTCTTC
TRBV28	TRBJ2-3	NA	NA	CASSLKGLGSADTQYF	TGTGCCAGCAGTCTTAAAGGGCTTGGGTCGGCAGATACGCAGTATTTT
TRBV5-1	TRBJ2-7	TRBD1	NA	CASSNTGAYSYEQYF	TGTGCCAGCAGCAACACAGGGGCCTACTCCTACGAGCAGTACTTC
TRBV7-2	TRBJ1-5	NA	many	CASSTGPYSNQPQHF	TGTGCCAGCAGCACAGGGCCTTATAGCAATCAGCCCCAGCATTTT
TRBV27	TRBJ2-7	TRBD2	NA	CASPTRGASGTGENEQYF	TGTGCCAGCCCCACCCGGGGAGCTAGCGGGACCGGGGAGAACGAGCAGTACTTC
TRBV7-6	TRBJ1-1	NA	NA	CASSSLTGNTEAFF	TGTGCCAGCAGCTCACTAACAGGGAACACTGAAGCTTTCTTT
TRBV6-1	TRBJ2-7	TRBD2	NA	CASSASSGGGYEQYF	TGTGCCAGCAGTGCCTCTAGCGGGGGCGGCTACGAGCAGTACTTC
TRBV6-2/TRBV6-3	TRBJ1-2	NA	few	CASSFAIYGYTF	TGTGCCAGCAGTTTTGCGATCTATGGCTACACCTTC
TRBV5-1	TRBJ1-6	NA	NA	CASSEWSNSPLHF	TGCGCCAGCAGCGAATGGTCGAATTCACCCCTCCACTTT
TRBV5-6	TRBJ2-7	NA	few	CASSSDTTYEQYF	TGTGCCAGCAGCTCGGACACCACCTACGAGCAGTACTTC
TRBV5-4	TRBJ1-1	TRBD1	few	CASRQTGGPEAFF	TGTGCCAGCAGACAAACAGGGGGGCCTGAAGCTTTCTTT
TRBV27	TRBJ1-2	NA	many	CASSWIAGSKGYTF	TGTGCCAGCAGCTGGATCGCAGGTTCCAAGGGCTACACCTTC
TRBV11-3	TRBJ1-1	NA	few	CASSATVNTEAFF	TGTGCCAGCTCAGCGACAGTGAACACTGAAGCTTTCTTT
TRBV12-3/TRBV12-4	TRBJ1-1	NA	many	CASSSTARNTEAFF	TGTGCCAGCAGTTCCACGGCCCGGAACACTGAAGCTTTCTTT
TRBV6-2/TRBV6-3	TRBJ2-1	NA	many	CASSYYSGNEQFF	TGTGCCAGCAGTTATTATTCAGGCAATGAGCAGTTCTTC
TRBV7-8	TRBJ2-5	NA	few	CASSLVGGIGRETQYF	TGTGCCAGCAGCTTAGTAGGGGGAATCGGCCGGGAGACCCAGTACTTC
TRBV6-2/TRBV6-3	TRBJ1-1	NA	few	CASSKGAAEAFF	TGTGCCAGCAGTAAAGGGGCCGCTGAAGCTTTCTTT
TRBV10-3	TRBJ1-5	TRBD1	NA	CAISDPGTGFNQPQHF	TGTGCCATCAGTGACCCCGGGACAGGCTTTAATCAGCCCCAGCATTTT
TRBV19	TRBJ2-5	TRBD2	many	CASSTTSGVTETQYF	TGTGCCAGTAGTACGACTAGCGGGGTCACGGAGACCCAGTACTTC
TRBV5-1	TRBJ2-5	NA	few	CASSYRASRETQYF	TGCGCCAGCAGCTATCGGGCTAGTAGGGAGACCCAGTACTTC
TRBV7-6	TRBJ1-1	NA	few	CASSPSTGSLKAFF	TGTGCCAGCAGCCCCAGCACCGGGAGCTTGAAAGCTTTCTTT
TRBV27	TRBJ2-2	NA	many	CASSPPDTGELFF	TGTGCCAGCAGTCCCCCCGACACCGGGGAGCTGTTTTTT
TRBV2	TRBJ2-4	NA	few	CASIEGQGAKNIQYF	TGTGCCAGCATTGAGGGGCAGGGGGCCAAAAACATTCAGTACTTC
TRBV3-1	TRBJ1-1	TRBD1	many	CASSQDHSAGGRGAFF	TGTGCCAGCAGCCAAGATCATTCCGCAGGGGGCCGGGGAGCTTTCTTT
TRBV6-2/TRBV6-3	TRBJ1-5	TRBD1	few	CASSYSGQGAMAQHF	TGTGCCAGCAGTTATTCAGGACAGGGGGCAATGGCCCAGCATTTT
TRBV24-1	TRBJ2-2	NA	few	CATSDWGARPGTGELFF	TGTGCCACCAGTGATTGGGGAGCGCGGCCCGGGACCGGGGAGCTGTTTTTT
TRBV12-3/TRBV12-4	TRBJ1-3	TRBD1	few	CASSDSGQGANTIYF	TGTGCCAGCAGTGACAGCGGACAGGGGGCGAACACCATATATTTT
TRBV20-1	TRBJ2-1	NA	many	CSAREVALTYNEQFF	TGCAGTGCTAGAGAGGTAGCGCTAACCTACAATGAGCAGTTCTTC
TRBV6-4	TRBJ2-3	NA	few	CASSATGEGTDTQYF	TGTGCCAGCAGTGCAACAGGGGAGGGGACAGATACGCAGTATTTT
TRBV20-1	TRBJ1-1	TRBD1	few	CSASKGAGDTEAFF	TGCAGTGCTAGTAAGGGGGCAGGGGACACTGAAGCTTTCTTT
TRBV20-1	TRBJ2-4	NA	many	CSARVDFTLAGIQYF	TGCAGTGCTAGAGTGGATTTCACCCTCGCGGGCATTCAGTACTTC
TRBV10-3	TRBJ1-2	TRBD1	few	CAIRTGTEGNYGYTF	TGTGCCATCAGAACCGGGACAGAGGGAAATTATGGCTACACCTTC
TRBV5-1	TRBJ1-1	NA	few	CASSLGQLPNTEAFF	TGCGCCAGCAGCTTGGGACAGCTCCCAAACACTGAAGCTTTCTTT
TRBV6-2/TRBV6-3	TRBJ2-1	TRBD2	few	CASSQNRGGRDEQFF	TGTGCCAGCAGTCAGAACCGGGGGGGCCGGGATGAGCAGTTCTTC
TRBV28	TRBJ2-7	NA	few	CASSLQDYEQYF	TGTGCCAGCAGTTTGCAGGATTACGAGCAGTACTTC
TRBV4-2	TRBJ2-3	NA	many	CASSQDAASTDTQYF	TGTGCCAGCAGCCAAGATGCGGCTAGCACAGATACGCAGTATTTT
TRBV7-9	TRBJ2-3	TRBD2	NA	CASSSRLAGDGEDTQYF	TGTGCCAGCAGCTCCCGACTAGCGGGAGACGGGGAGGATACGCAGTATTTT
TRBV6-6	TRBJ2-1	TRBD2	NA	CASSYGSGSGNEQFF	TGTGCCAGCAGTTACGGCAGCGGGAGTGGGAATGAGCAGTTCTTC
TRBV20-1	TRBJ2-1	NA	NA	CSAPRAYNEQFF	TGCAGTGCCCCCCGCGCCTACAATGAGCAGTTCTTC
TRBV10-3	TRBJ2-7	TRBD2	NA	CAISESGGYEQYF	TGTGCCATCAGTGAGTCGGGGGGGTACGAGCAGTACTTC
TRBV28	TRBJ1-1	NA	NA	CAASGGNTEAFF	TGTGCCGCAAGTGGGGGTAACACTGAAGCTTTCTTT